This T cell receptor beta chain was retrieved from a study of blood T cell repertoires in COVID-19. Turning to the study itself: Acute and convalescent COVID-19 samples came from the United States, Italy and Spain. The cDNA or gDNA used as material had been derived from T cells, B-cell-depleted T cells, or PBMCs.

Germline V gives CDR1 SGHAT, CDR2 FQNNGV. The CDR3 spans 19 residues. After removal of 5 bases from V and 4 bases from J, the junction contained 16 bases not matched to a gene. The sample holds one count of this clone. Methods used by the authors: Researchers report that nucleated cell counts were estimated from reference gene primer amplification. Sequencing used immunoSEQ multiplex PCR; TCRdb keeps in-frame clones, though not all of them. Clone size and the V and J calls come from that table; the DNA yielded D and trimming. The sample has approximately 120,000 clones; 75% to 85% are singletons. Sequencing was carried out using peripheral blood. The clonotype comes from a man aged 80 or over with acute or convalescent COVID-19. The V and J genes are TRBV11-2 and TRBJ2-7, with 14 nucleotides matching TRBD2. The CDR3 nucleotides are TGTGCCAGCAGCAGGGGACTAGCGGGGGTCGAGGCCCATCCTTACGAGCAGTACTTC. Protein sequence: CASSRGLAGVEAHPYEQYF.